This T cell receptor beta chain was recovered during a study of OX40 agonist ivuxolimab in advanced cancers. The repertoire was sequenced with immunoSEQ multiplex PCR; TCRdb's copy has only in-frame clones and lacks some. The table includes approximately 90,000 clones, roughly 87% detected once. Germline V gene data show CDR1 as MDHEN and CDR2 as SYDVKM. The CDR3 has 15 residues. The V and J ends lost 3 bases and 1 base respectively, with 12 bases between them. This TCR was recovered from an adult with an advanced solid tumor such as melanoma, head and neck, liver or kidney cancer. Specimen: CD4+ or CD8+ T cells sorted from blood, collected in a trial of the OX40 agonist ivuxolimab. J is TRBJ1-1 and V is TRBV28, with D hard to call. The CDR3 here is CASSLVRPWNTEAFF. CDR3 coding DNA: TGTGCCAGCAGTTTGGTAAGGCCGTGGAACACTGAAGCTTTCTTT. The full variable domain, its missing parts supplied by reference TRBV28 and TRBJ1-1, is DVKVTQSSRYLVKRTGEKVFLECVQDMDHENMFWYRQDPGLGLRLIYFSYDVKMKEKGDIPEGYSVSREKKERFSLILESASTNQTSMYLCASSLVRPWNTEAFFGQGTRLTVV.